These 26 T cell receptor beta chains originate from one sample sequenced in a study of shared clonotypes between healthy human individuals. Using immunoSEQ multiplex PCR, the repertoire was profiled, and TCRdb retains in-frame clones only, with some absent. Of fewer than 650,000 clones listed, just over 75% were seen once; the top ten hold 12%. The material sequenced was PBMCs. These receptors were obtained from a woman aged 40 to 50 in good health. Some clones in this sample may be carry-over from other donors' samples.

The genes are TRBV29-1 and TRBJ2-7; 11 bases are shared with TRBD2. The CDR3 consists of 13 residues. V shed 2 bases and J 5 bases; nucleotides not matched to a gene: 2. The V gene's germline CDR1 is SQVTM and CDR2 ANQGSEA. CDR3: CSVESLAGDEQYF. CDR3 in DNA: TGCAGCGTTGAATCACTAGCGGGAGACGAGCAGTACTTC.

CDR3 sequence (DNA): TGCGCCAGCAGTATAATACAGGGTAGCAGTGAGCAGTTCTTC. This codes for CASSIIQGSSEQFF. The genes are TRBV5-1 and TRBJ2-1; D may be TRBD1 (6 bases). The ends were cut back, 5 bases at V and 9 bases at J, with 18 bases in the middle. Germline CDR1 and CDR2: SGHRS and YFSETQ. This CDR3 has 14 residues.

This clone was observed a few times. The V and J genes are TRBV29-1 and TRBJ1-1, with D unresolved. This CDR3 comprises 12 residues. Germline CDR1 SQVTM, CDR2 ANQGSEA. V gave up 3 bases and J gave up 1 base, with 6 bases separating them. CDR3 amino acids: CSVDRGNTEAFF. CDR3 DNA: TGCAGCGTTGATCGGGGGAACACTGAAGCTTTCTTT.

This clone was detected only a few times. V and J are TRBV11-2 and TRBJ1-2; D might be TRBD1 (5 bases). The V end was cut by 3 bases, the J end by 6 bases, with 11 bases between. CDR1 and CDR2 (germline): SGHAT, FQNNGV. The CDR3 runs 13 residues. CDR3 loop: CASSFAGFNGYTF. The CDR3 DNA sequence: TGTGCCAGCAGCTTTGCAGGGTTCAATGGCTACACCTTC.

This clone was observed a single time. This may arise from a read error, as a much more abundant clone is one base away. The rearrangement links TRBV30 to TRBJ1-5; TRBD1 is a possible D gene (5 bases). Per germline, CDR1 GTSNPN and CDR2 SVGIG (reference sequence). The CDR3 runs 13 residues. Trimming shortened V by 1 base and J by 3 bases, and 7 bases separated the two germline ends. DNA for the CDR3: TGTGCCTGGAGTGGACAGTCCAATCAGCCCCAGCATTTT. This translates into CAWSGQSNQPQHF.

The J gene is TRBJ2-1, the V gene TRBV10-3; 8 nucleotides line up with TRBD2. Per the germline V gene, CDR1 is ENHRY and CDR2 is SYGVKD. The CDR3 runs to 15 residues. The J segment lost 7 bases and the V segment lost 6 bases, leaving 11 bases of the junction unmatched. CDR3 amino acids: CAIRETGGFGNEQFF. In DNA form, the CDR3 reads TGTGCCATCAGGGAAACGGGAGGGTTTGGAAATGAGCAGTTCTTC.

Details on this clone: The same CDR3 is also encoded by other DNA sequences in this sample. CDR3 loop: CASSELGSYNEQFF. In DNA, the CDR3 is TGCGCCAGCAGTGAACTGGGCTCCTACAATGAGCAGTTCTTC. This chain uses TRBV10-2 with TRBJ2-1, with D hard to call. Trimming removed 3 bases from V and 0 bases from J, with 6 bases in between. From germline, CDR1 is WSHSY and CDR2 SAAADI. This CDR3 contains 14 residues.

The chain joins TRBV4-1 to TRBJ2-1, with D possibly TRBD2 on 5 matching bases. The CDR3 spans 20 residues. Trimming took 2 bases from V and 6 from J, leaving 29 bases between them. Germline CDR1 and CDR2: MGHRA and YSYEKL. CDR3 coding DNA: TGCGCCAGCAGCCAACCCCCCTTGGCGGGCGGACCAGCTCCTGGCAATGAGCAGTTCTTC. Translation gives CASSQPPLAGGPAPGNEQFF.

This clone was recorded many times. The CDR3, as DNA: TGTGCCAGTATAGACAGGGGGGCCTACAATGAGCAGTTCTTC. Translation gives CASIDRGAYNEQFF. J is TRBJ2-1 and V is TRBV28; TRBD1 agrees at 9 bases. The CDR3 extends over 14 amino acids. Germline CDR1 reads MDHEN; CDR2 reads SYDVKM. Trimming removed 9 bases from V and 2 bases from J; junction bases left unmatched: 5. The entire variable domain, with the rest obtained from reference TRBV28 and TRBJ2-1, is as follows: DVKVTQSSRYLVKRTGEKVFLECVQDMDHENMFWYRQDPGLGLRLIYFSYDVKMKEKGDIPEGYSVSREKKERFSLILESASTNQTSMYLCASIDRGAYNEQFFGPGTRLTVL.

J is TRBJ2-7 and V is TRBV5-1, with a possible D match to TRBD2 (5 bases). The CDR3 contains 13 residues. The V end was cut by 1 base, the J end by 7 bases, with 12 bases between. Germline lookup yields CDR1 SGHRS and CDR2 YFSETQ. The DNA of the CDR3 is TGCGCCAGCAGCTTGCACGAATCGGGAGAGCAGTACTTC. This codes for CASSLHESGEQYF.

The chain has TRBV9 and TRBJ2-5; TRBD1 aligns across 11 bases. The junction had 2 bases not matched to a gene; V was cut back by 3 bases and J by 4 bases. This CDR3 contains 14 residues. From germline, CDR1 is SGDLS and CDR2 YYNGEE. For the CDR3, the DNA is TGTGCCAGCAGCGCCGGGACAGGGGGAGAGACCCAGTACTTC. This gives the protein CASSAGTGGETQYF.

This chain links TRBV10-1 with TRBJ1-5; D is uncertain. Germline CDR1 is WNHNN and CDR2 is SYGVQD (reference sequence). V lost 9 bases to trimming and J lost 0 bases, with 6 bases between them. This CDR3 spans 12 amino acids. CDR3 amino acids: CARKYSNQPQHF. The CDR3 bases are TGCGCCAGGAAATATAGCAATCAGCCCCAGCATTTT.

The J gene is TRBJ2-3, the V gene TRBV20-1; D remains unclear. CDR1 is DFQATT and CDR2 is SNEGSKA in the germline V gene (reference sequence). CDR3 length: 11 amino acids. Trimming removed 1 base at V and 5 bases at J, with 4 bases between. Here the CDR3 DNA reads TGCAGTGCTAGAGTAGTAGATACGCAGTATTTT. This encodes CSARVVDTQYF.

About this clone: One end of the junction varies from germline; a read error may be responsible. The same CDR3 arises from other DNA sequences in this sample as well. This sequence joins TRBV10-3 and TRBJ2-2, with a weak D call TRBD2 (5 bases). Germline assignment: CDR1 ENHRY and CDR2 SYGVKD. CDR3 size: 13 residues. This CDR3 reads CAMGGPNTGELFF. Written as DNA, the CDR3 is TGTGCCATGGGCGGACCGAACACCGGGGAGTTGTTTTTT.

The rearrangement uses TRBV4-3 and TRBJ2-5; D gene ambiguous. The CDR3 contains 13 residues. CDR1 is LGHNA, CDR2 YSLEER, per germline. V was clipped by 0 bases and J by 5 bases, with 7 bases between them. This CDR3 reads CASSQEQWETQYF. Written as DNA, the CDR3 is TGCGCCAGCAGCCAAGAACAGTGGGAGACCCAGTACTTC.

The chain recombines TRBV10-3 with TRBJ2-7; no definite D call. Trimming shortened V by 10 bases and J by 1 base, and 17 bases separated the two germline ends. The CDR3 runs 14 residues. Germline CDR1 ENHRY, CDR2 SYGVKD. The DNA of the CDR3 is TGTGCCACCGCCGGGCGGTCCTCATCCTACGAGCAGTACTTC. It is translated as CATAGRSSSYEQYF.

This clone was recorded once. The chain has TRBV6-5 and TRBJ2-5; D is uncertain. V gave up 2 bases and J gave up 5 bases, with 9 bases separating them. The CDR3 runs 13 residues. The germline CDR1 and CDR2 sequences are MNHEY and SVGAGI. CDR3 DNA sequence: TGTGCCAGCAGTTACGGGGAACTGGAGACCCAGTACTTC. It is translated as CASSYGELETQYF.

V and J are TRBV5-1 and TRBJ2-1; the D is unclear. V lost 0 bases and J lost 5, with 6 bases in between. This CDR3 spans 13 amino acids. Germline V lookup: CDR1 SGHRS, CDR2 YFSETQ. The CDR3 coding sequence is TGCGCCAGCAGCTTGGACGTGCACAATGAGCAGTTCTTC. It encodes CASSLDVHNEQFF.

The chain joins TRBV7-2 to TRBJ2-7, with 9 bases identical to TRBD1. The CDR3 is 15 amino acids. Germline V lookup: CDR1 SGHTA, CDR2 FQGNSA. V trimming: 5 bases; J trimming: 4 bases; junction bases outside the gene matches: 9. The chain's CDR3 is CASSQDRGESYEQYF. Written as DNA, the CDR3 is TGTGCCAGCAGCCAGGACAGGGGAGAAAGTTACGAGCAGTACTTC.

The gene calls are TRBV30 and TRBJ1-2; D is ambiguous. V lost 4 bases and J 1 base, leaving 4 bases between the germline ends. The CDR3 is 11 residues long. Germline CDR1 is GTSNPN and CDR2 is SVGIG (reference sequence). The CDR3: CAWTSNYGYTF. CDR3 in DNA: TGTGCCTGGACAAGTAACTATGGCTACACCTTC.

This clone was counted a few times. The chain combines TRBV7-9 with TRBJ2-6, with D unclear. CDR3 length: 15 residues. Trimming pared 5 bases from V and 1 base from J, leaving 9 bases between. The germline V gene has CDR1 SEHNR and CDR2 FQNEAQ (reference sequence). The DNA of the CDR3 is TGTGCCAGCAGCCGATGGAATTCTGGGGCCAACGTCCTGACTTTC. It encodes CASSRWNSGANVLTF. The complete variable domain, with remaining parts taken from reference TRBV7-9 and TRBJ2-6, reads DTGVSQNPRHKITKRGQNVTFRCDPISEHNRLYWYRQTLGQGPEFLTYFQNEAQLEKSRLLSDRFSAERPKGSFSTLEIQRTEQGDSAMYLCASSRWNSGANVLTFGAGSRLTVL.

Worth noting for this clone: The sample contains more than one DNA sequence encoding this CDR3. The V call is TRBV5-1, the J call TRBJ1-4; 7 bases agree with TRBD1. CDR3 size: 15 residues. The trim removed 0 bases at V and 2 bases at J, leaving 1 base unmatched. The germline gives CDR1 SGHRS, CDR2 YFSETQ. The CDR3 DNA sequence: TGCGCCAGCAGCTTGGAGACAGGGACTAATGAAAAACTGTTTTTT. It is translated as CASSLETGTNEKLFF.

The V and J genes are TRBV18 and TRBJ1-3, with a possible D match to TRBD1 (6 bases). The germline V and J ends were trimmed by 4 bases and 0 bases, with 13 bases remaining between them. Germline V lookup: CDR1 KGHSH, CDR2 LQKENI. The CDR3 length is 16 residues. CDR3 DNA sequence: TGTGCCAGCTCACTAGAACAGGGCGGCTCTGGAAACACCATATATTTT. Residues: CASSLEQGGSGNTIYF. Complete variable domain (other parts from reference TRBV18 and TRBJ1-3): NAGVMQNPRHLVRRRGQEARLRCSPMKGHSHVYWYRQLPEEGLKFMVYLQKENIIDESGMPKERFSAEFPKEGPSILRIQQVVRGDSAAYFCASSLEQGGSGNTIYFGEGSWLTVV.

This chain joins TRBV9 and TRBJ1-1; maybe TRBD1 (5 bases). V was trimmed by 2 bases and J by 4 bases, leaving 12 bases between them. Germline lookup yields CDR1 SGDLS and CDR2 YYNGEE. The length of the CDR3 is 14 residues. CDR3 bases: TGTGCCAGCAGCGTTGGGGGGGGTGGCACTGAAGCTTTCTTT. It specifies CASSVGGGGTEAFF.

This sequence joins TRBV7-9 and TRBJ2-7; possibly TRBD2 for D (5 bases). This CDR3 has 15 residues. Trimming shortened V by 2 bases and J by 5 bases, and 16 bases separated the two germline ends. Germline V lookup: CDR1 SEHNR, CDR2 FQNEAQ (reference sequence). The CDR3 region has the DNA TGTGCCAGCAGCTTAATTTACGGGGTCGTCCACGAGCAGTACTTC. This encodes CASSLIYGVVHEQYF.

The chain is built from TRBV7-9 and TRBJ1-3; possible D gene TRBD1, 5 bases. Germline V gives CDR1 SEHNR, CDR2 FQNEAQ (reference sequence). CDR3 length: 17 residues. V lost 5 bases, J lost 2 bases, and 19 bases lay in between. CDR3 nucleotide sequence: TGTGCCAGCAGCCCCTCAGGGTCCTCGTTGACTGGAAACACCATATATTTT. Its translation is CASSPSGSSLTGNTIYF.